This is a list of T cell receptor beta chains from one sample in a study of CD8+CD57+ T cells in acquired aplastic anemia. TCRdb fed the reads into MiXCR, producing one record per CDR3 protein. The profile shows 260,000 or so distinct CDR3 sequences, approximately 79% of them singletons. The sample taken for sequencing was sorted CD4+, CD8+, or CD8+CD57+ T cells (not recorded which) from PBMCs. These receptors were obtained from a human donor with aplastic anemia. CDR3s include the opening cysteine and the closing phenylalanine or tryptophan. Fields, in order: CDR3 protein, CDR3 DNA, clone size, V gene, J gene, D gene. A D gene is named only where the DNA matches it firmly. Clone size is given for some rows only: seen once, a few or many times, or a class if the clone is expanded.

CASSQDGGDGQDEQFF	TGTGCCAGCAGCCAGGATGGCGGAGACGGTCAGGATGAGCAGTTCTTC	.	TRBV11-3	TRBJ2-1	.
CASGGAGAMQYF	TGTGCCAGCGGAGGAGCTGGGGCCATGCAGTACTTC	.	TRBV9	TRBJ2-7	.
CASGDGGTGAYYF	TGTGCCAGCGGGGACGGTGGCACAGGTGCCTACTATTTT	.	TRBV2	TRBJ1-2	.
CASSLGQRGNQPQHF	TGTGCCAGCAGTTTGGGGCAACGGGGCAATCAGCCCCAGCATTTT	.	TRBV5-4	TRBJ1-5	.
CASGVGGTERLF	TGTGCCAGCGGGGTCGGCGGCACTGAGCGGTTGTTC	.	TRBV2	TRBJ2-1	.
CASSEAYKNQTQHF	TGTGCCAGCAGTGAGGCCTATAAGAATCAGACCCAGCACTTC	.	TRBV2	TRBJ2-5	.
CASSLAGGTDTDDQFF	TGTGCCAGCAGCTTAGCGGGCGGAACCGATACGGATGATCAGTTCTTC	.	TRBV7-2	TRBJ2-1	.
CASSSDLAGNTQAFF	TGTGCCAGCAGCTCGGACCTGGCAGGGAACACTCAAGCTTTCTTT	.	TRBV7-6	TRBJ1-1	.
CASSSGSEDYNQYF	TGTGCCAGCAGCAGTGGCAGCGAGGACTACAACCAGTACTTC	.	TRBV15	TRBJ2-7	.
CASSLGGTSYNEQFF	TGTGCCAGCAGCCTTGGAGGTACTTCCTACAATGAGCAGTTCTTC	many	TRBV9	TRBJ2-1	.
CASSPETNMETQYF	TGTGCCAGCAGCCCCGAGACTAATATGGAGACCCAGTACTTC	many	TRBV4-2	TRBJ2-5	.
CASSRHPSAGEQVF	TGTGCCAGCAGCCGACACCCGAGCGCGGGGGAGCAGGTCTTC	.	TRBV7-9	TRBJ2-1	TRBD2
CASSFERSGGSDEFF	TGTGCCAGCAGCTTTGAAAGAAGCGGGGGGAGCGATGAGTTCTTT	many	TRBV7-9	TRBJ1-1	.
CASRGQGVDDEQFF	TGCGCCAGCAGGGGACAGGGGGTTGACGATGAGCAGTTCTTC	.	TRBV4-1	TRBJ2-1	TRBD1
CASSRARDPDTQYF	TGTGCCAGCAGCAGAGCCAGAGATCCCGATACGCAGTATTTT	.	TRBV15	TRBJ2-3	.
CASSFPGQRDTRNTIYF	TGTGCCAGCAGCTTCCCGGGACAGCGCGATACGCGAAACACCATATATTTT	.	TRBV7-8	TRBJ1-3	TRBD1
CASSVGSGTHLIDTQYF	TGTGCCAGCAGCGTAGGGTCCGGTACGCACCTTATTGATACGCAGTATTTT	.	TRBV9	TRBJ2-3	.
CASSLERDSSNEQFF	TGTGCCAGCAGCTTGGAGAGGGATTCTTCCAATGAGCAGTTCTTC	.	TRBV5-6	TRBJ2-1	.
CASSGGGLAEQLF	TGTGCCAGCAGCGGTGGGGGGCTCGCTGAGCAGTTGTTC	.	TRBV15	TRBJ2-1	.
CSGGTPEAFF	TGCAGCGGTGGAACACCTGAAGCTTTCTTT	.	TRBV29-1	TRBJ1-1	.
CASTLRRVPCGAKVLTF	TGTGCCAGCACCCTTCGGAGGGTCCCCTGTGGGGCTAAGGTCCTGACTTTC	.	TRBV7-9	TRBJ2-6	.
CSARDSGDEQFF	TGCAGTGCTAGAGATTCAGGGGATGAGCAGTTCTTC	.	TRBV20-1	TRBJ2-1	.
CASGDGSTAPQYF	TGTGCCAGCGGCGACGGGTCCACAGCGCCGCAGTATTTT	.	TRBV9	TRBJ2-3	.
CASSLGGEGAVNTEAFF	TGTGCCAGCAGCCTGGGGGGAGAGGGGGCGGTGAACACTGAAGCTTTCTTT	.	TRBV7-2	TRBJ1-1	TRBD1
CASSLTGANYGYTF	TGTGCCAGCAGCTTGACAGGGGCGAACTATGGCTACACCTTC	.	TRBV5-6	TRBJ1-2	TRBD1
CASSAPLAGFTDEQFF	TGTGCCAGCAGCGCCCCACTAGCGGGGTTCACCGATGAGCAGTTCTTC	.	TRBV2	TRBJ2-1	TRBD2
CASSVTGADTQYF	TGTGCCAGCAGCGTTACTGGCGCAGATACGCAGTATTTT	.	TRBV5-4	TRBJ2-3	.
CASGDGRADRQSF	TGTGCCAGCGGAGACGGGCGAGCGGATAGGCAGTCTTTT	.	TRBV2	TRBJ2-1	.
CATSRERYGEQFF	TGTGCCACCAGCAGAGAGAGGTACGGTGAGCAGTTCTTC	few	TRBV15	TRBJ2-1	.
CASSHYNAAELFF	TGTGCCAGCAGCCACTACAATGCCGCCGAGCTGTTTTTT	.	TRBV7-3	TRBJ2-2	.
CSASGQFYEQYF	TGCAGTGCTTCTGGACAGTTCTACGAGCAGTACTTC	.	TRBV20-1	TRBJ2-7	.
CASSEGSDRQYFALHF	TGTGCCAGCAGCGAAGGGTCAGATAGGCAGTATTTTGCCCTCCACTTT	.	TRBV9	TRBJ1-6	.
CASSFHADATALYF	TGTGCCAGCAGCTTTCATGCAGACGCCACAGCCCTTTACTTT	.	TRBV7-8	TRBJ2-3	.
CASSLARGTEAQQYF	TGTGCCAGCAGCTTAGCCCGCGGGACAGAAGCGCAGCAGTACTTC	.	TRBV7-8	TRBJ2-5	.
CASSDSSTGYEQYF	TGTGCCAGCAGTGACTCGAGTACAGGCTACGAGCAGTACTTC	.	TRBV6-4	TRBJ2-7	.
CASSDGGSYDTQF	TGTGCCAGCAGTGATGGGGGCAGCTATGATACGCAGTTC	.	TRBV9	TRBJ2-1	.
CSARTGGRENTEAFF	TGCAGTGCGCGCACCGGGGGACGCGAGAACACTGAAGCTTTCTTT	.	TRBV20-1	TRBJ1-1	.
CASSDRGAQPQHF	TGTGCCAGCAGCGATAGAGGGGCTCAGCCCCAGCATTTT	once	TRBV9	TRBJ1-5	.
CASSLARDRLVHGYTF	TGTGCCAGCAGCTTGGCGAGGGACCGGCTTGTACATGGCTACACCTTC	.	TRBV7-8	TRBJ1-2	.
CASSLAGGAYYGQIF	TGTGCCAGTAGCTTAGCAGGCGGAGCCTACTATGGGCAGATCTTC	once	TRBV19	TRBJ1-2	.
CASSLGEGYEQYF	TGTGCCAGCAGCTTGGGGGAGGGCTACGAGCAGTACTTC	.	TRBV5-6	TRBJ2-7	TRBD2
CASRLEDTGNTEAFF	TGTGCCAGCAGATTAGAGGACACAGGGAACACTGAAGCTTTCTTT	.	TRBV5-5	TRBJ1-1	.
CASSLGSDTQHFHF	TGTGCCAGCAGCTTGGGGTCGGATACGCAGCATTTTCATTTT	.	TRBV9	TRBJ1-5	.
CASSPAGTSGAQQYF	TGTGCCAGCAGCCCAGCGGGGACCTCCGGAGCGCAGCAGTACTTC	.	TRBV7-8	TRBJ2-5	TRBD2
CASSFSGGAGTQYF	TGTGCCAGCAGCTTTAGCGGGGGGGCCGGGACCCAGTACTTC	.	TRBV7-2	TRBJ2-5	TRBD2
CASSVGRAGTEKYF	TGTGCCAGCAGCGTAGGACGAGCGGGCACTGAGAAGTATTTT	.	TRBV9	TRBJ2-3	.
CASSFSQGTDTQNF	TGTGCCAGCAGTTTTAGCCAGGGAACAGATACGCAGAATTTT	.	TRBV7-3	TRBJ2-3	.
CASGLAGNIQYFEYF	.	few	TRBV9	TRBJ2-5	.
CASSLPRGGQDEAFF	TGCGCCAGCAGCTTACCACGGGGAGGGCAAGATGAAGCTTTCTTT	.	TRBV5-1	TRBJ1-1	.
CASSVQGRGQTQLNTEAFF	TGTGCCAGCAGCGTACAGGGGCGGGGGCAGACCCAGTTGAACACTGAAGCTTTCTTT	.	TRBV9	TRBJ1-1	.
CASSLEVTGSGDTQYF	TGTGCCAGCAGCTTAGAAGTGACAGGGTCGGGAGATACGCAGTATTTT	.	TRBV11-3	TRBJ2-3	TRBD1
CSARNGTSGGTNEQYF	TGCAGTGCTAGGAACGGGACTAGCGGGGGAACCAATGAGCAGTACTTC	.	TRBV20-1	TRBJ2-7	TRBD2
CASSLVGDRENQHF	TGTGCCAGCAGCCTGGTGGGCGATCGCGAGAATCAGCATTTT	.	TRBV9	TRBJ1-5	.
CASSYGQGSDTQYF	TGTGCCAGCAGCTACGGGCAGGGCTCCGATACGCAGTATTTT	once	TRBV11-2	TRBJ2-3	.
CATSIGTDIKQYF	TGTGCCACCAGCATAGGGACAGACATAAAGCAGTACTTC	few	TRBV15	TRBJ2-7	TRBD1
CATSDRDRGSDTQYF	TGTGCCACCAGTGACCGGGACAGGGGCTCAGATACGCAGTATTTT	.	TRBV24-1	TRBJ2-3	TRBD1
CASSFVAGGNEQFF	TGTGCCAGCAGCTTTGTTGCCGGGGGCAATGAGCAGTTCTTC	.	TRBV5-8	TRBJ2-1	.
CATRNVQETQYF	TGTGCCACACGGAATGTGCAAGAGACCCAGTACTTC	.	TRBV10-3	TRBJ2-5	.
CASSVDRQSTDTSFF	TGTGCCAGCAGCGTAGATCGACAGAGCACAGATACGTCTTTCTTT	once	TRBV9	TRBJ1-1	.